A single sample gave rise to the 8 T cell receptor beta chains below, sequenced in a study of T cell responses to AZD1222 COVID-19 vaccine. The assay was immunoSEQ multiplex PCR, and TCRdb's table has in-frame clones only and misses some. The sample comprises 170,000 or so clones, 90% of which are singletons, and approximately 3% rests with the top ten. This specimen consisted of peripheral blood, obtained on day 0 of AZD1222 vaccination. The receptors shown here come from an adult in good health.

This chain links TRBV9 with TRBJ2-1, with a weak D call TRBD1 (5 bases). This CDR3 is 16 amino acids long. V was cut by 3 bases and J by 7 bases, with 20 bases left in between. CDR1 is SGDLS, CDR2 YYNGEE, per germline. The CDR3 DNA reads TGTGCCAGCAGCGGCGACAGCCGGCGAGGACAAAATGAGCAGTTCTTC. It specifies CASSGDSRRGQNEQFF.

The V gene is TRBV18, the J gene TRBJ2-7, with D perhaps TRBD1 or TRBD2 (6 bases each). Per the germline V gene, CDR1 is KGHSH and CDR2 is LQKENI. This CDR3 region has 14 residues. V shed 6 bases and J shed 2 bases, with 14 bases lying between them. CDR3: CASSHPGGPYEQYF. As DNA, the CDR3 is TGTGCCAGCTCCCATCCTGGGGGGCCCTACGAGCAGTACTTC. The full variable domain, rest sourced from reference TRBV18 and TRBJ2-7, is NAGVMQNPRHLVRRRGQEARLRCSPMKGHSHVYWYRQLPEEGLKFMVYLQKENIIDESGMPKERFSAEFPKEGPSILRIQQVVRGDSAAYFCASSHPGGPYEQYFGPGTRLTVT.

The chain is built from TRBV9 and TRBJ2-6; D ambiguous. CDR3 size: 17 residues. Germline values: CDR1 SGDLS, CDR2 YYNGEE. Trimming shortened V by 0 bases and J by 0 bases, and 10 bases separated the two germline ends. CDR3 loop: CASSVGVGYSGANVLTF. The CDR3 DNA reads TGTGCCAGCAGCGTAGGGGTGGGATACTCTGGGGCCAACGTCCTGACTTTC.

The chain uses TRBV12-3 or TRBV12-4 and TRBJ1-5, with a weak D call TRBD1 (5 bases). The CDR3 has 13 amino acids. V gave up 3 bases and J gave up 5 bases, with 8 bases separating them. The CDR3 sequence: CASSFRADQPQHF. Here the CDR3 DNA reads TGTGCCAGCAGTTTCAGGGCGGATCAGCCCCAGCATTTT.

CDR3 amino acids: CAWSGGGVSYEQYF. CDR3 coding DNA: TGTGCCTGGAGTGGGGGGGGCGTCTCCTACGAGCAGTACTTC. The chain employs TRBV30 and TRBJ2-7; possible D gene TRBD2, 7 bases. CDR3 length equals 14 residues. The V end was cut by 1 base, the J end by 0 bases, with 10 bases between. The germline V gene encodes CDR1 GTSNPN and CDR2 SVGIG (reference sequence).

V is TRBV3-1 (or the pseudogene TRBV3-2) and J is TRBJ2-2; 7 bases are a match to TRBD1. The J segment lost 6 bases and the V segment lost 3 bases, leaving 7 bases of the junction unmatched. Germline CDR1 reads LGHDT; CDR2 reads YNNKEL (reference sequence). CDR3 size: 15 residues. CDR3 coding DNA: TGTGCCAGCAGCCACACGACAGGGTTCGCCGGGGAGCTGTTTTTT. Translated, it gives CASSHTTGFAGELFF.

This clone has only one observation. The chain uses TRBV27 and TRBJ2-7; 9 bases agree with TRBD1. In germline, CDR1 is MNHEY, CDR2 SMNVEV (reference sequence). The J segment lost 6 bases and the V segment lost 3 bases, leaving 9 bases of the junction unmatched. The CDR3 sequence is 15 residues long. CDR3 DNA: TGTGCCAGCAGTTTTGCAATGGGGACAGGGCTCGAGCAGTACTTC. It codes for CASSFAMGTGLEQYF.

The genes are TRBV19 and TRBJ1-4; 9 bases are shared with TRBD1. Germline CDR1 reads LNHDA; CDR2 reads SQIVND (reference sequence). The J segment lost 6 bases and the V segment lost 5 bases, leaving 4 bases of the junction unmatched. The CDR3 runs 14 residues. CDR3 in DNA: TGTGCCAGTAGTTTCCGACAGGGGGATGAAAAACTGTTTTTT. Translated: CASSFRQGDEKLFF.